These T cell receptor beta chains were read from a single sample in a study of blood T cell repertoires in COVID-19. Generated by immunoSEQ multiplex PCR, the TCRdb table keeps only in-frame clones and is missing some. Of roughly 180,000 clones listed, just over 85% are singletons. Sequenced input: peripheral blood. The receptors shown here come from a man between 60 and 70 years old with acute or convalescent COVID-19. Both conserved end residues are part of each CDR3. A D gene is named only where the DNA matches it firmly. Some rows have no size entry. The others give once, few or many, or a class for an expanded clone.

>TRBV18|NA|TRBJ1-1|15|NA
CASSPRFRENTEAFF
TGTGCCAGCTCACCCCGATTCAGGGAGAACACTGAAGCTTTCTTT
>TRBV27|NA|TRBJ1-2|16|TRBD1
CASSFYAGTANYGYTF
TGTGCCAGCAGTTTCTATGCCGGGACAGCGAACTATGGCTACACCTTC
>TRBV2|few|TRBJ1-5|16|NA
CASRGHNGMGNQPQHF
TGTGCCAGCAGGGGTCACAACGGGATGGGCAATCAGCCCCAGCATTTT
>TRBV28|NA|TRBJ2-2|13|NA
CASSLLATGELFF
TGTGCCAGCAGTTTATTGGCCACCGGGGAGCTGTTTTTT
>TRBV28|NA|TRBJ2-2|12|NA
CASSSGGGELFF
TGTGCCAGCAGTTCCGGAGGCGGGGAGCTGTTTTTT
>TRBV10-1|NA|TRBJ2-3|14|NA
CASSDPGVTDTQYF
TGCGCCAGCAGTGACCCGGGAGTCACAGATACGCAGTATTTT
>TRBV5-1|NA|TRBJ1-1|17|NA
CASSLGSRVLANTEAFF
TGCGCCAGCAGCTTGGGTTCCCGGGTCCTGGCGAACACTGAAGCTTTCTTT
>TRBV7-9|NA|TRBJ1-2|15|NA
CASSLGGGRLFGYTF
TGTGCCAGCAGCTTGGGAGGAGGCCGCCTATTCGGCTACACCTTC
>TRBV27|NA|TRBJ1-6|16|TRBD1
CASSFGTGSGNSPLHF
TGTGCCAGCAGTTTCGGGACAGGCTCGGGCAATTCACCCCTCCACTTT
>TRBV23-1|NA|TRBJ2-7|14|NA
CASSHPRFPPEQYF
TGCGCCAGCAGTCACCCCCGGTTCCCCCCCGAGCAGTACTTC
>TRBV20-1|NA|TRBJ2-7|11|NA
CSARDYPEQYF
TGCAGTGCTAGAGATTATCCCGAGCAGTACTTC
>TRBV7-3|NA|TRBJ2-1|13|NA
CASSPDSIGEQFF
TGTGCCAGCAGCCCCGACTCCATAGGTGAGCAGTTCTTC
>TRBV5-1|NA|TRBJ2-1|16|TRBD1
CASGATTGSSYNEQFF
TGCGCCAGCGGGGCGACGACAGGGAGCTCCTACAATGAGCAGTTCTTC
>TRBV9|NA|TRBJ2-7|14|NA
CASSFAIDSYEQYF
TGTGCCAGCAGCTTCGCGATAGATTCCTACGAGCAGTACTTC
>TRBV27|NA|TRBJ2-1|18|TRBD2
CASSFAGTSGRTYNEQFF
TGTGCCAGCAGTTTCGCCGGGACTAGCGGGCGGACCTACAATGAGCAGTTCTTC
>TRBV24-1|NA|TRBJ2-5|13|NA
CATSYGSQETQYF
TGTGCCACCAGTTACGGGAGTCAAGAGACCCAGTACTTC
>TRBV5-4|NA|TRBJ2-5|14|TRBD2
CASSDQRERETQYF
TGTGCCAGCAGCGACCAGCGGGAGAGAGAGACCCAGTACTTC
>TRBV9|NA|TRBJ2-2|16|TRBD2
CASSTGTSGRTGELFF
TGTGCCAGCAGCACCGGGACTAGCGGCCGTACCGGGGAGCTGTTTTTT
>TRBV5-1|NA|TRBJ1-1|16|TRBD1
CASTFQPGQGALEAFF
TGCGCCAGCACATTTCAACCGGGACAGGGGGCACTTGAAGCTTTCTTT
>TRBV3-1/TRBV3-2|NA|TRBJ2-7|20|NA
CASSQDIFWSRGLRSYEQYF
TGTGCCAGCAGCCAAGATATTTTTTGGTCTCGTGGTCTTAGGAGCTACGAGCAGTACTTC
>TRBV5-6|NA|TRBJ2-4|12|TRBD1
CASIRTGNIQYF
TGTGCCAGCATCCGGACAGGCAACATTCAGTACTTC
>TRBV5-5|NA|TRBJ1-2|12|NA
CASSLNSYGYTF
TGTGCCAGCAGCTTGAACTCCTATGGCTACACCTTC
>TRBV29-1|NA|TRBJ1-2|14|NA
CSVSPSTAGYGYTF
TGCAGCGTCTCCCCCAGTACTGCGGGCTATGGCTACACCTTC
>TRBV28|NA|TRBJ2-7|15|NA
CASSMTVSSSYEQYF
TGTGCCAGCAGTATGACAGTTTCATCCTCCTACGAGCAGTACTTC
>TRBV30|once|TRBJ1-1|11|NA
CAWSVAEEAFF
TGTGCCTGGAGTGTAGCGGAGGAAGCTTTCTTT
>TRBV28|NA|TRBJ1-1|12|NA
CASHNTFTEAFF
TGTGCCAGCCACAATACATTCACTGAAGCTTTCTTT
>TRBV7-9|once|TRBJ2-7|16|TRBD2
CASSLARAGYAYEQYF
TGTGCCAGCAGCTTAGCGAGAGCGGGATACGCCTACGAGCAGTACTTC
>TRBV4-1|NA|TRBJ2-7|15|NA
CASSPLQRGIYEQYF
TGCGCCAGCAGCCCCCTCCAAAGGGGGATCTACGAGCAGTACTTC
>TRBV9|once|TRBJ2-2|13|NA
CASSVGLAGELFF
TGTGCCAGCAGCGTAGGTCTAGCCGGGGAGCTGTTTTTT
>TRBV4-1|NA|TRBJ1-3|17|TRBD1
CASTNTRVRGLGNTIYF
TGCGCCAGCACCAACACGCGGGTCAGGGGGCTCGGAAACACCATATATTTT
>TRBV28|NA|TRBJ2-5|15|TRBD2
CASSLLAGEAETQYF
TGTGCCAGCAGTCTCCTAGCGGGAGAAGCGGAGACCCAGTACTTC
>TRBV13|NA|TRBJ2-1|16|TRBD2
CASSLDRLAGYNEQFF
TGTGCCAGCAGCTTAGATCGGCTAGCGGGGTACAATGAGCAGTTCTTC
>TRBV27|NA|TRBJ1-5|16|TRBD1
CATGTGGEGSNQPQHF
TGTGCCACAGGGACAGGGGGTGAGGGAAGCAATCAGCCCCAGCATTTT
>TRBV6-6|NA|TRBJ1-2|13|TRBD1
CATKGASNYGYTF
TGTGCTACAAAGGGGGCCTCTAACTATGGCTACACCTTC
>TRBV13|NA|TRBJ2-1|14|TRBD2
CASSFRGGSGEQFF
TGTGCCAGCAGCTTCCGCGGCGGGAGTGGTGAGCAGTTCTTC
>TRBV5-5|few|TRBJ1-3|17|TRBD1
CASSLAAGGASGNTIYF
TGTGCCAGCAGCTTAGCGGCAGGGGGTGCCTCTGGAAACACCATATATTTT
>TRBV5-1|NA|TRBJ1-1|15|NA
CASSPWTVENTEAFF
TGCGCCAGCAGCCCGTGGACAGTCGAGAACACTGAAGCTTTCTTT
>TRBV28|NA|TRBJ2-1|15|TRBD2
CASRSLTSRAHEQFF
TGTGCCAGCAGATCCCTGACTAGCCGTGCCCATGAGCAGTTCTTC
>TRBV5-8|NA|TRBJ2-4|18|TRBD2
CASSATSGSFGAKNIQYF
TGTGCCAGCAGCGCGACTAGCGGGAGTTTCGGAGCCAAAAACATTCAGTACTTC
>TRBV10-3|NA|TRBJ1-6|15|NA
CAISEGQGYNSPLHF
TGTGCCATCAGTGAAGGCCAGGGATATAATTCACCCCTCCACTTT
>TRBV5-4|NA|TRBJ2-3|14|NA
CASSPRQAGDTQYF
TGTGCCAGCAGCCCTAGACAGGCTGGAGATACGCAGTATTTT
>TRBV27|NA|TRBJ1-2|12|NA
CASSLSPYGYTF
TGTGCCAGCAGTTTAAGCCCCTATGGCTACACCTTC
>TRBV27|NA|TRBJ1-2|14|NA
CASSPRTAPRGYTF
TGTGCCAGCAGTCCCAGGACAGCCCCACGTGGCTACACCTTC
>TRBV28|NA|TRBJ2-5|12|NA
CASSSGKETQYF
TGTGCCAGCAGTAGCGGTAAAGAGACCCAGTACTTC
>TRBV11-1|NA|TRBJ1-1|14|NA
CASSLREGSTEAFF
TGTGCCAGCAGCTTAAGGGAGGGTTCGACTGAAGCTTTCTTT
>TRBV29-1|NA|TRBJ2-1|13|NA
CSLADPRRDEQFF
TGCAGCCTCGCCGACCCTCGACGGGATGAGCAGTTCTTC
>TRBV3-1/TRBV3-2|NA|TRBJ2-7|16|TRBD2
CASSQATSGSVYEQYF
TGTGCCAGCAGCCAAGCAACTAGCGGGAGTGTCTACGAGCAGTACTTC
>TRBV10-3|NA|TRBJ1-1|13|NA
CAISDFRDTEAFF
TGTGCCATCAGTGATTTCAGGGACACTGAAGCTTTCTTT
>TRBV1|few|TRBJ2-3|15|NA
CTSSQDQRITDTQYF
TGCACCAGCAGCCAAGACCAGCGGATCACAGATACGCAGTATTTT
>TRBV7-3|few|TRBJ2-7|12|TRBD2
CASSPTSGRQDW
TGTGCCAGCAGCCCCACTAGCGGGAGGCAAGATTGG
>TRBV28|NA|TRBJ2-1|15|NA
CASSTLTMGFFEQFF
TGTGCCAGCAGTACGTTGACTATGGGTTTCTTCGAGCAGTTCTTC
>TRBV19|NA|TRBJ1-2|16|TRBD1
CASSTGTGAINYGYTF
TGTGCCAGTAGTACCGGGACAGGGGCCATTAACTATGGCTACACCTTC
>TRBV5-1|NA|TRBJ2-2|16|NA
CASSWRQDSNTGELFF
TGCGCCAGCAGCTGGCGACAGGACTCGAACACCGGGGAGCTGTTTTTT
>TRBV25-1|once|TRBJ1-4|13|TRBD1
CASSVRQGEKLFF
TGTGCCAGCAGTGTGCGACAGGGAGAAAAACTGTTTTTT